These 20 T cell receptor beta chains were sequenced from one sample in a study of CD8 T cells in ankylosing spondylitis. TCRdb fed the 5' RACE reads into MiXCR, producing one record per CDR3 protein. The data show about 42,000 distinct CDR3 sequences, with more than 3% seen just once and roughly 4% held by the top ten. Material for sequencing was blood, either unsorted or a sorted T cell fraction (not recorded which). All receptors come from a female donor with ankylosing spondylitis or in good health (not recorded which).

This clonotype was seen ten or more times. The chain combines TRBV9 with TRBJ2-5, with D possibly being TRBD2 (5 bases). Germline assignment: CDR1 SGDLS and CDR2 YYNGEE. V lost 0 bases and J 2 bases, leaving 11 bases between the germline ends. The CDR3 covers 15 residues. The CDR3 protein is CASSVGHGNQETQYF. CDR3 nucleotides: TGTGCCAGCAGCGTAGGTCACGGGAATCAAGAGACCCAGTACTTC.

This clonotype turned up a few times. The chain links TRBV9 to TRBJ1-2; tentatively, D is TRBD1 (5 bases). Trimming shortened V by 3 bases and J by 7 bases, and 25 bases separated the two germline ends. Germline-derived CDR1 and CDR2 are SGDLS and YYNGEE. The CDR3 runs to 17 residues. The CDR3 reads CASSGALGTKGTLGYTF. The CDR3 DNA follows: TGTGCCAGCAGCGGGGCCCTAGGGACCAAGGGGACTCTTGGCTACACCTTC.

This clonotype was seen repeatedly, ten times or more. V gene TRBV9 combines with J gene TRBJ1-2, with 10 bases identical to TRBD1. The CDR3 consists of 15 residues. V was pared by 4 bases and J by 6 bases, with 9 bases of the junction left unmatched. Germline lookup yields CDR1 SGDLS and CDR2 YYNGEE. CDR3 sequence: CASSSVRGQGNGYTF. CDR3 coding DNA: TGTGCCAGCAGCTCAGTCAGGGGACAGGGGAATGGCTACACCTTC.

This clonotype was recorded at least ten times. The rearrangement uses TRBV9 and TRBJ2-7; TRBD1 matches at 8 bases. The germline gives CDR1 SGDLS, CDR2 YYNGEE. With 1 base clipped from V and 2 bases from J, the junction kept 5 bases outside the gene matches. The CDR3 contains 15 residues. The CDR3 region is CASSVNTGGTYEQYF. CDR3 sequence (DNA): TGTGCCAGCAGCGTAAATACAGGGGGAACCTACGAGCAGTACTTC.

This clonotype was recorded at least ten times. V is TRBV9 and J is TRBJ2-5, with 16 bases matching TRBD2. CDR1 and CDR2 (germline): SGDLS, YYNGEE. CDR3 length: 17 residues. V lost 3 bases, J lost 1 base, and 3 bases stayed unmatched. DNA for the CDR3: TGTGCCAGCAGCGGCGGGACTAGCGGGGGGGCCCAAGAGACCCAGTACTTC. The encoded protein is CASSGGTSGGAQETQYF.

This clonotype was found many times. CDR3 loop: CASSVGGLAGDTQYF. CDR3 nucleotide sequence: TGTGCCAGCAGCGTAGGTGGGCTAGCGGGGGATACGCAGTATTTT. The rearrangement links TRBV9 to TRBJ2-3; 9 bases are shared with TRBD2. This CDR3 is 15 amino acids long. Germline values: CDR1 SGDLS, CDR2 YYNGEE. J was trimmed by 6 bases and V by 0 bases; bases with no gene match: 5.

This clonotype was recorded at least ten times. This chain links TRBV9 with TRBJ1-2, with D possibly being TRBD1 (5 bases). CDR3 size: 14 residues. Germline V CDR1 and CDR2: SGDLS, YYNGEE. V was pared by 3 bases and J by 5 bases, with 14 bases between. This CDR3 reads CASSEGTVGYGYTF. The CDR3 nucleotides are TGTGCCAGCAGCGAGGGGACCGTCGGATATGGCTACACCTTC.

There are many counts of this clonotype. The chain joins TRBV9 to TRBJ1-2, with 8 bases matching TRBD1. CDR3 size: 14 residues. V was clipped by 4 bases and J by 4 bases; unmatched bases: 6. Germline-derived CDR1 and CDR2 are SGDLS and YYNGEE. CDR3 coding DNA: TGTGCCAGCAGCCACGGACAGGGTACCTATGGCTACACCTTC. Protein sequence: CASSHGQGTYGYTF.

This clonotype was recorded many times. This chain joins TRBV9 and TRBJ1-3; possibly TRBD1 for D (5 bases). The V and J ends lost 0 bases and 0 bases respectively, with 13 bases between them. This CDR3 is built from 17 residues. The V gene's germline CDR1 is SGDLS and CDR2 YYNGEE. For the CDR3, the DNA is TGTGCCAGCAGCGTAGCGGGGGACTGGACCTCTGGAAACACCATATATTTT. Protein: CASSVAGDWTSGNTIYF.

At least ten counts were recorded for this clonotype. The chain combines TRBV9 with TRBJ1-6; unclear D gene. V was pared by 3 bases and J by 7 bases, with 11 bases between. From germline, CDR1 is SGDLS and CDR2 YYNGEE. This CDR3 comprises 14 residues. CDR3 protein: CASSEVDGNSPLHF. The CDR3 nucleotides are TGTGCCAGCAGCGAAGTGGACGGGAATTCACCCCTCCACTTT.

The table lists this clonotype with many counts. The chain joins TRBV9 to TRBJ1-1; 8 nucleotides line up with TRBD1. Germline-derived CDR1 and CDR2 are SGDLS and YYNGEE. CDR3 length equals 15 residues. V was clipped by 0 bases and J by 4 bases; unmatched bases: 5. The CDR3 region has the DNA TGTGCCAGCAGCGTAGAATCCCAGGGGGCCACTGAAGCTTTCTTT. The encoded protein is CASSVESQGATEAFF. The variable domain in full, completed from reference TRBV9 and TRBJ1-1, reads DSGVTQTPKHLITATGQRVTLRCSPRSGDLSVYWYQQSLDQGLQFLIQYYNGEERAKGNILERFSAQQFPDLHSELNLSSLELGDSALYFCASSVESQGATEAFFGQGTRLTVV.

This clonotype was recorded many times. The chain combines TRBV9 with TRBJ1-2; possibly TRBD1 for D (5 bases). The germline V and J ends were trimmed by 2 bases and 4 bases, with 9 bases remaining between them. CDR1 is SGDLS, CDR2 YYNGEE, per germline. CDR3 length equals 13 residues. This chain's CDR3 is CASSVLGGYGYTF. The DNA of the CDR3 is TGTGCCAGCAGCGTTCTGGGGGGCTATGGCTACACCTTC.

The rearrangement joins TRBV9 to TRBJ2-1, with a tentative D call TRBD2 (5 bases). Deletions cut 4 bases from V and 0 bases from J, with 20 bases between. CDR3 size: 18 residues. Per germline, CDR1 SGDLS and CDR2 YYNGEE. The chain's CDR3 is CASSPRRGSVGSYNEQFF. The CDR3 bases are TGTGCCAGCAGCCCCCGCAGAGGGTCGGTAGGCTCCTACAATGAGCAGTTCTTC. Filled out from reference TRBV9 and TRBJ2-1, the complete variable domain reads DSGVTQTPKHLITATGQRVTLRCSPRSGDLSVYWYQQSLDQGLQFLIQYYNGEERAKGNILERFSAQQFPDLHSELNLSSLELGDSALYFCASSPRRGSVGSYNEQFFGPGTRLTVL.

This clonotype turned up a few times. The rearrangement links TRBV9 to TRBJ1-2, with 8 bases fitting TRBD1. CDR1 is SGDLS, CDR2 YYNGEE, per germline. The CDR3 is 13 amino acids. V shed 0 bases, J shed 8 bases, and the junction held 3 bases outside the gene matches. CDR3 sequence (DNA): TGTGCCAGCAGCGTAGGACAGGGGCGAGGCTACACCTTC. It yields the protein CASSVGQGRGYTF.

This clonotype appeared many times. The chain recombines TRBV9 with TRBJ2-3; 8 bases fit TRBD1. Trimming cost V 0 bases and J 2 bases; bases outside gene matches: 8. This CDR3 contains 17 residues. Germline assignment: CDR1 SGDLS and CDR2 YYNGEE. The chain's CDR3 is CASSVVGQGPNTDTQYF. The CDR3 bases are TGTGCCAGCAGCGTAGTCGGACAGGGACCTAACACAGATACGCAGTATTTT.

Judged by abundance, this clonotype is medium-sized (0.01 to 0.1%). The chain joins TRBV9 to TRBJ1-3; D gene ambiguous. This CDR3 contains 15 residues. Looked up from germline, CDR1 is SGDLS and CDR2 is YYNGEE. Trimming took 4 bases from V and 0 from J, leaving 11 bases between them. CDR3 residues: CASSNSELSGNTIYF. The CDR3 DNA follows: TGTGCCAGCAGCAACAGCGAACTCTCTGGAAACACCATATATTTT.

This clonotype was seen ten or more times. The CDR3 protein is CASSVDQASEAFF. CDR3 DNA: TGTGCCAGCAGCGTAGATCAGGCGTCTGAAGCTTTCTTT. This chain links TRBV9 with TRBJ1-1; D is unclear. This CDR3 is built from 13 residues. Between the trimmed V and J ends, which lost 0 bases and 6 bases, there was a span of 9 bases. Germline loops: CDR1 SGDLS, CDR2 YYNGEE.

CDR3 loop: CASSARDISTDTQYF. For the CDR3, the DNA is TGTGCCAGCAGCGCCCGGGACATAAGCACAGATACGCAGTATTTT. The chain links TRBV9 to TRBJ2-3; possibly TRBD1 for D (6 bases). This CDR3 comprises 15 residues. Germline V gene data show CDR1 as SGDLS and CDR2 as YYNGEE. Trimming left V 3 bases short and J 0 bases short, with 11 bases between.

This clonotype qualifies as medium-sized (0.01 to 0.1%). V and J are TRBV9 and TRBJ1-5; D may be TRBD1 (5 bases). The CDR3 extends over 16 amino acids. Germline CDR1 is SGDLS and CDR2 is YYNGEE. Trimming pared 4 bases from V and 5 bases from J, leaving 19 bases between. The CDR3 coding sequence is TGTGCCAGCAGCCCAGCGGGTCGGGGCGGTGATCAGCCCCAGCATTTT. This translates into CASSPAGRGGDQPQHF.

This clonotype was seen repeatedly, ten times or more. The chain carries TRBV9 and TRBJ2-7; D is unclear. Trimming took 4 bases from V and 4 from J, leaving 15 bases between them. Per germline, CDR1 SGDLS and CDR2 YYNGEE. The CDR3 has 14 amino acids. The CDR3 here is CASSPRPNLYEQYF. CDR3 nucleotides: TGTGCCAGCAGCCCCCGGCCGAACCTATACGAGCAGTACTTC.